A selection of T cell receptor beta chains follows, all from one sample in a study of regulatory T cells in long-lasting Graves disease. TCRdb reprocessed the multiplex PCR reads with MiXCR, giving one entry per CDR3 protein. The sample lists around 500,000 distinct CDR3 sequences, roughly 14% occurring once. The same data also went into a second study, on T cells in Graves' hyperthyroidism and ophthalmopathy.

Here the sequenced sample was peripheral blood mononuclear cells (PBMCs), taken at new diagnosis, from a patient treated with antithyroid drugs. The receptors derive from a young man with Graves disease. Each CDR3 is given without its conserved first and last residue. Each record gives: J gene, V gene, CDR3 protein.

j_call: TRBJ2-2; v_call: TRBV2; cdr3_aa: ASREGFGELF
j_call: TRBJ2-3; v_call: TRBV14; cdr3_aa: ASSQTGLTQY
j_call: TRBJ2-1; v_call: TRBV27; cdr3_aa: ASSLVGLAGTNEQF
j_call: TRBJ2-7; v_call: TRBV5-1; cdr3_aa: ASSLIAASYEQY
j_call: TRBJ1-1; v_call: TRBV11-1; cdr3_aa: ASSHDRGNTEAF
j_call: TRBJ1-3; v_call: TRBV3-1; cdr3_aa: ASSQVLAGAGGNTIY
j_call: TRBJ2-3; v_call: TRBV7-9; cdr3_aa: ASSAGGWNTDTQY
j_call: TRBJ1-1; v_call: TRBV5-6; cdr3_aa: ASSLVRAAEAF
j_call: TRBJ1-4; v_call: TRBV6-5; cdr3_aa: ASSYSSQGREKLF
j_call: TRBJ1-2; v_call: TRBV4-1; cdr3_aa: ASSQDVKAGYT
j_call: TRBJ2-7; v_call: TRBV12-3/TRBV12-4; cdr3_aa: ASSGGQGAREQY
j_call: TRBJ1-2; v_call: TRBV5-4; cdr3_aa: ASSPTLSGGYGYT
j_call: TRBJ2-1; v_call: TRBV11-2; cdr3_aa: ASSLASGIYNEQF
j_call: TRBJ2-1; v_call: TRBV7-2; cdr3_aa: ASSSPSGRTRKNEQF
j_call: TRBJ1-5; v_call: TRBV5-1; cdr3_aa: ASSLARNQPQH
j_call: TRBJ1-1; v_call: TRBV11-2; cdr3_aa: ASSLVRGLKTEAF
j_call: TRBJ2-3; v_call: TRBV20-1; cdr3_aa: STGTSGSSDTQY
j_call: TRBJ2-3; v_call: TRBV7-9; cdr3_aa: ASSLSLGADTQY
j_call: TRBJ2-2; v_call: TRBV11-2; cdr3_aa: ASRKARAAGELF
j_call: TRBJ1-1; v_call: TRBV29-1; cdr3_aa: SVGQGVWTEAF
j_call: TRBJ2-1; v_call: TRBV11-3; cdr3_aa: ASSLEGGEGGNEQF
j_call: TRBJ2-6; v_call: TRBV12-5; cdr3_aa: ASGHTGTRGANVLT
j_call: TRBJ2-1; v_call: TRBV6-1; cdr3_aa: ASRRQGGYNEQF
j_call: TRBJ1-5; v_call: TRBV25-1; cdr3_aa: ASSLVYSNQPQH
j_call: TRBJ2-3; v_call: TRBV13; cdr3_aa: ASRSRDGLLSTDTQY
j_call: TRBJ1-1; v_call: TRBV7-9; cdr3_aa: ASSFPGPTEAF
j_call: TRBJ2-7; v_call: TRBV27; cdr3_aa: ASRPDGPYEQY
j_call: TRBJ2-1; v_call: TRBV20-1; cdr3_aa: SARDGQRNPYNEQF
j_call: TRBJ2-1; v_call: TRBV27; cdr3_aa: ASSFRLAGAPSYNEQF
j_call: TRBJ2-1; v_call: TRBV7-8; cdr3_aa: ASSLDVDHEQF
j_call: TRBJ1-2; v_call: TRBV20-1; cdr3_aa: SARSGGYT
j_call: TRBJ2-3; v_call: TRBV20-1; cdr3_aa: SAQTMGTGTSSTDTQY
j_call: TRBJ1-4; v_call: TRBV28; cdr3_aa: ASSLRRGLSTNEKLV
j_call: TRBJ1-2; v_call: TRBV6-4; cdr3_aa: ASSDSSAAEGYT
j_call: TRBJ2-3; v_call: TRBV9; cdr3_aa: ASSTGDYTLTDTQY
j_call: TRBJ2-5; v_call: TRBV5-1; cdr3_aa: ASSGGLAGVETQY
j_call: TRBJ1-1; v_call: TRBV27; cdr3_aa: ASREIRMNTEAF
j_call: TRBJ2-3; v_call: TRBV12-3/TRBV12-4; cdr3_aa: ASSLGLNNPDTQY
j_call: TRBJ2-2; v_call: TRBV5-1; cdr3_aa: ASSLDGTGPGELF
j_call: TRBJ1-5; v_call: TRBV28; cdr3_aa: ASSHGQGIQPQH
j_call: TRBJ2-1; v_call: TRBV7-9; cdr3_aa: ASSGVQGGIREQF
j_call: TRBJ2-5; v_call: TRBV15; cdr3_aa: ATSRDQLASQETQY
j_call: TRBJ2-3; v_call: TRBV5-1; cdr3_aa: ASSLAGAIADTQY
j_call: TRBJ2-3; v_call: TRBV30; cdr3_aa: AWSMGLLRTDTQY
j_call: TRBJ2-2; v_call: TRBV12-3/TRBV12-4; cdr3_aa: ASSSRTGRDTGELF
j_call: TRBJ2-7; v_call: TRBV29-1; cdr3_aa: SVPRAGATSEQY
j_call: TRBJ2-1; v_call: TRBV20-1; cdr3_aa: SDRLAARNEQF
j_call: TRBJ1-5; v_call: TRBV12-5; cdr3_aa: ASGLGYLGEPQH
j_call: TRBJ2-3; v_call: TRBV9; cdr3_aa: ASSVDGSPSTDTQY